The 2 T cell receptor beta chains below come from one sample, sequenced in a study of CD8+ T cells in alopecia areata. After isolation, RNA underwent reverse transcription to generate cDNA as the sequencing template. Profiling relied on immunoSEQ multiplex PCR, and the TCRdb table lists in-frame clones only, not all of them. This sample carries 100,000 to 130,000 clones, approximately 63% of them seen once, and the ten largest clones take roughly 19%. Sequenced input: CD8+ T cells sorted from blood. Every receptor here comes from a human donor in good health.

This clone is a singleton in its sample. J is TRBJ1-2 and V is TRBV7-9; D not certain. Trimming removed 5 bases from V and 7 bases from J, with 17 bases in between. The length of the CDR3 is 14 residues. Germline V lookup: CDR1 SEHNR, CDR2 FQNEAQ (reference sequence). CDR3 residues: CASSLRVEAPGYTF. The CDR3 coding sequence is TGTGCCAGCAGCCTGCGGGTTGAGGCTCCTGGCTACACCTTC.

The chain uses TRBV6-1 and TRBJ1-5; D call uncertain. V was shortened by 8 bases and J by 3 bases, with 11 bases between the two germline ends. In germline, CDR1 is MNHNS, CDR2 SASEGT. The CDR3 totals 13 residues. CDR3 coding DNA: TGTGCCAGCCCGGGTGAGGCCAATCAGCCCCAGCATTTT. Amino acid sequence: CASPGEANQPQHF.